What follows are 18 T cell receptor beta chains derived from one specimen sequenced in a study of cytomegalovirus exposure and HLA in healthy donors (dated by TCRdb to 2016 to 2017). Libraries came from the immunoSEQ multiplex PCR assay. For the multiplex PCR, a mixture combining 60 forward primers for TCR Vbeta segments and 13 reverse primers for TCR Jbeta segments was used. The clones in this table, taken by TCRdb from immuneACCESS, are in-frame only. Not every clone is retained; where verified, under half of the shortfall comes from an unresolved V gene, and the cause of the rest is unknown. Recorded for this sample are roughly 140,000 clones; over 75% of them occurred a single time. Of the sample, 1.5% to 2% falls within the top ten clones. Sequencing was carried out using PBMCs. The receptors shown here come from a woman younger than 45 in good health and CMV-seronegative.

The chain has TRBV7-2 and TRBJ2-5, with D perhaps TRBD1 (6 bases). Germline V gives CDR1 SGHTA, CDR2 FQGNSA. The CDR3 length is 14 residues. V was pared by 0 bases and J by 4 bases, with 9 bases between. As DNA, the CDR3 is TGTGCCAGCAGCTTAGCGGGGGCCAGAGAGACCCAGTACTTC. Residues: CASSLAGARETQYF.

This clone showed up just once. This rearrangement joins TRBV6-1 to TRBJ1-2; 10 nucleotides match TRBD1. After removal of 2 bases from V and 1 base from J, the junction contained 7 bases not matched to a gene. CDR1 is MNHNS and CDR2 is SASEGT in the germline V gene. The CDR3 runs 17 residues. The CDR3 nucleotides read TGTGCCAGCAGTGAACAGTCCCGGACAGGGGGTAACTATGGCTACACCTTC. It encodes CASSEQSRTGGNYGYTF.

The rearrangement uses TRBV7-9 and TRBJ1-5, with a tentative D call TRBD1 (5 bases). The germline V gene has CDR1 SEHNR and CDR2 FQNEAQ (reference sequence). The V end lost 5 bases, the J end lost 4 bases, and 12 bases lay between the germline ends. The CDR3 runs 14 residues. The chain's CDR3 is CASSMLQENQPQHF. CDR3 nucleotide sequence: TGTGCCAGCAGCATGTTACAGGAGAATCAGCCCCAGCATTTT.

This clone occurred a few times. The V and J genes are TRBV30 and TRBJ1-5, with D tentatively TRBD1 (5 bases). This CDR3 region has 15 residues. Per the germline V gene, CDR1 is GTSNPN and CDR2 is SVGIG (reference sequence). Trimming took 0 bases from V and 5 from J, leaving 14 bases between them. As DNA, the CDR3 is TGTGCCTGGAGTGTGGGGCAGGGCCCTTATCAGCCCCAGCATTTT. It translates to CAWSVGQGPYQPQHF.

The table lists this clone with a few counts. The genes are TRBV5-1 and TRBJ1-5; 9 nucleotides match TRBD1. Germline V gives CDR1 SGHRS, CDR2 YFSETQ. CDR3 length: 15 amino acids. Unmatched junction bases numbered 2, after V lost 4 bases and J lost 0 bases. CDR3 region: CASSRTGDSNQPQHF. The CDR3 DNA follows: TGCGCCAGCAGCAGGACAGGGGATAGCAATCAGCCCCAGCATTTT.

This clone appeared a few times. CDR3 sequence reads: CASSLTGVGAFF. The CDR3 coding sequence is TGCGCCAGCAGCCTGACAGGGGTAGGGGCTTTCTTT. The genes are TRBV4-1 and TRBJ1-1; 8 bases map to TRBD1. This CDR3 comprises 12 residues. CDR1 MGHRA and CDR2 YSYEKL come from the germline V gene. Germline trimming cut 4 bases from V and 11 bases from J; bases unmatched to any gene: 6.

Here the CDR3 DNA reads TGTGCCAGCAGCCCCAACAGGGACTCCTACGAGCAGTACTTC. Protein product: CASSPNRDSYEQYF. The V and J genes are TRBV7-2 and TRBJ2-7; weak D call: TRBD1 (6 bases). Per germline, CDR1 SGHTA and CDR2 FQGNSA. The CDR3 runs 14 residues. Trimming cost V 5 bases and J 0 bases, with 11 bases left between them.

This chain uses TRBV6-6 with TRBJ2-2; 7 bases agree with TRBD1. V gave up 6 bases and J gave up 1 base; unmatched junction bases: 5. In germline, CDR1 is MNHNY, CDR2 SVGAGI (reference sequence). The CDR3 loop spans 15 amino acids. The DNA of the CDR3 is TGTGCCAGCAGCCCCTGGACAGGGAACACCGGGGAGCTGTTTTTT. It encodes CASSPWTGNTGELFF.

The genes are TRBV6-1 and TRBJ2-6; D may be TRBD1 (6 bases). Trimming took off 4 bases at V and 2 bases at J, with 9 bases between the two ends. This CDR3 spans 15 amino acids. The germline gives CDR1 MNHNS, CDR2 SASEGT. CDR3 DNA sequence: TGTGCCAGCAGTGGCAGGGGAACTGGGGCCAACGTCCTGACTTTC. Protein product: CASSGRGTGANVLTF.

The chain recombines TRBV4-3 with TRBJ2-2; D remains ambiguous. Germline CDR1 is LGHNA and CDR2 is YSLEER. The V gene lost 2 bases and the J gene lost 5 bases, with 9 bases spanning the gap. This CDR3 has 14 residues. CDR3 residues: CASSQFRETGELFF. DNA of the CDR3: TGCGCCAGCAGCCAATTTAGAGAGACCGGGGAGCTGTTTTTT.

This chain connects TRBV7-6 to TRBJ1-1; maybe TRBD1 (6 bases). The germline V gene has CDR1 SGHVS and CDR2 FNYEAQ. There are 14 residues in the CDR3. Trimming shortened V by 5 bases and J by 2 bases, and 12 bases separated the two germline ends. CDR3 in DNA: TGTGCCAGCAGCCTCTGGACAGCCAACACTGAAGCTTTCTTT. This encodes CASSLWTANTEAFF.

This clone was seen more than once but under ten times. The V and J genes are TRBV27 and TRBJ1-1, with D possibly being TRBD1 (5 bases). CDR3 size: 17 residues. V gave up 3 bases and J gave up 1 base, with 18 bases separating them. Germline V gene lookup returns CDR1 MNHEY and CDR2 SMNVEV (reference sequence). CDR3 sequence: CASSFYKGRTTNTEAFF. The CDR3 region has the DNA TGTGCCAGCAGTTTCTATAAGGGGAGGACAACGAACACTGAAGCTTTCTTT.

This clone was seen a single time. V usage is TRBV5-4 and J usage is TRBJ2-7, with TRBD2 identical over 7 bases. Germline loops: CDR1 SGHNT, CDR2 YYREEE (reference sequence). The V segment lost 4 bases and the J segment 0 bases; nucleotides outside the gene matches: 4. The CDR3 consists of 14 residues. The CDR3 here is CASSPGGTSYEQYF. The CDR3 DNA follows: TGTGCCAGCAGCCCGGGGGGTACCTCCTACGAGCAGTACTTC.

V and J are TRBV2 and TRBJ1-6, with no clear D. CDR1 is SNHLY, CDR2 FYNNEI, per germline. The V and J ends lost 7 bases and 6 bases respectively, with 13 bases between them. The CDR3 contains 14 residues. In nucleotides, the CDR3 is TGTGCCAGCATAGCCATCAGAGGTAATTCACCCCTCCACTTT. Protein: CASIAIRGNSPLHF.

V and J are TRBV9 and TRBJ2-5; D is unresolved. The J call is uncertain, as TRBJ2-7 better fits the DNA end. CDR1 is SGDLS, CDR2 YYNGEE, per germline. The CDR3 consists of 14 residues. The CDR3 nucleotides read TGTGCCAGCAGTAGAGGCGGAGTCTCCTACGAGCAGTACTTC. Its protein product is CASSRGGVSYEQYF.

For this clone: The same CDR3 is also encoded by other DNA sequences in this sample. This chain joins TRBV18 and TRBJ1-1; possibly TRBD1 for D (5 bases). The germline gives CDR1 KGHSH, CDR2 LQKENI. The CDR3 is 15 amino acids. Trimming stripped 1 base from V and 3 bases from J, with 12 bases between. The CDR3 DNA reads as TGTGCCAGCTCACCACGGCAGGGTATGGACACTGAAGCTTTCTTT. Protein product: CASSPRQGMDTEAFF.

V usage is TRBV27 and J usage is TRBJ1-1; D might be TRBD1 (6 bases). The V and J ends lost 4 bases and 7 bases respectively, with 16 bases between them. This CDR3 has 14 amino acids. Germline V gene data show CDR1 as MNHEY and CDR2 as SMNVEV (reference sequence). The CDR3 loop reads CASSSRGRTDEAFF. In DNA form, the CDR3 reads TGTGCCAGCAGTTCCAGGGGCAGAACCGATGAAGCTTTCTTT.

J is TRBJ1-6 and V is TRBV5-1, with 10 nucleotides matching TRBD1. The length of the CDR3 is 15 residues. V lost 4 bases and J lost 9; bases outside the gene matches: 7. Per germline, CDR1 SGHRS and CDR2 YFSETQ. In nucleotides, the CDR3 is TGCGCCAGCAGCCCCCAGGACAGGGGGTCTTCACCCCTCCACTTT. Protein: CASSPQDRGSSPLHF.